A selection of T cell receptor beta chains follows, all from one sample in a study of cytomegalovirus exposure and HLA in healthy donors. This table comes from immunoSEQ multiplex PCR, and its TCRdb copy is limited to in-frame clones, with some not included. The table records 60,000 to 80,000 clones, around 81% of them present only once. The sample was PBMCs. All receptors come from a man aged 25 to 40 in good health and CMV-seronegative. CDR3s leave out the opening cysteine and the closing phenylalanine or tryptophan. Each record gives: clone size, J gene, V gene, CDR3 protein. Clone size is not always given. Where it is, it says once, few, many or a class for expanded clones.

NA	TRBJ1-2	TRBV7-2	ASSPTGVGGRLDVYGYT
NA	TRBJ2-5	TRBV19	ASSIDRRSQETQY
NA	TRBJ2-3	TRBV11-3	ASRGEGLAPLGPRTDTQY
NA	TRBJ1-6	TRBV5-5	ASRGTGITPLH
NA	TRBJ2-5	TRBV7-9	ASSFGGQETQY
NA	TRBJ1-3	TRBV4-1	ASSHVTQGALSNTIY
few	TRBJ2-3	TRBV7-6	ASSLAPGGTTDTQY
NA	TRBJ2-3	TRBV28	ASRAGGPSTDTQY
NA	TRBJ1-2	TRBV27	ASRSIGGSPHGYT
NA	TRBJ1-2	TRBV16	ASNPGTAIFA
few	TRBJ2-2	TRBV2	ASSEASSGELF
NA	TRBJ2-2	TRBV9	ASSVSLAGGMTTGELF
NA	TRBJ1-1	TRBV5-6	ASSLQGSKAF
NA	TRBJ2-1	TRBV28	ASSLSVLTQGLLYNEQF
once	TRBJ1-1	TRBV6-5	ASRVADLMNTEAF
NA	TRBJ2-1	TRBV7-9	ASSRLAVYNEQF
few	TRBJ1-2	TRBV28	ATYGRPGGYT
NA	TRBJ2-2	TRBV4-3	ASSRRDSENTGELF
NA	TRBJ1-1	TRBV7-9	ASSFYRATYGTEAF
NA	TRBJ2-1	TRBV12-5	ASGLNGLAGNEQF
once	TRBJ1-5	TRBV15	ATSTRGGPNQPQH
NA	TRBJ2-5	TRBV11-1	ASSNRDRTQETQY
NA	TRBJ2-1	TRBV28	ASSLSGGDEQF
once	TRBJ2-3	TRBV29-1	SATGAGGLDTQY
few	TRBJ1-4	TRBV6-6	ASGDRGMKKLF
once	TRBJ2-1	TRBV5-1	ASSLEPGQGDEQF
NA	TRBJ2-1	TRBV27	ASRSTLAGIDEQF
NA	TRBJ2-2	TRBV7-6	ASSYRRANTGELF
NA	TRBJ2-6	TRBV7-8	ASTSPGFRPTLSGANVLT
NA	TRBJ2-5	TRBV4-3	ASSQGTKRGETQY
NA	TRBJ2-3	TRBV18	ASALQGASRTDTQY
NA	TRBJ2-3	TRBV27	ASSLNQGLDTQY
few	TRBJ2-5	TRBV5-1	ASSLSLNSGRAYQETQY
few	TRBJ1-2	TRBV6-6	ASSPSDRGHGYT
NA	TRBJ2-3	TRBV6-1	ASSNMNTQY
NA	TRBJ2-1	TRBV6-4	ASRIETGRNEQF
NA	TRBJ2-2	TRBV9	ASSARPSGGNTGELF
NA	TRBJ1-5	TRBV6-1	ASSEKLSTVDSNQPQH
NA	TRBJ1-5	TRBV19	ASSPDWSGPQH
NA	TRBJ1-5	TRBV4-1	ASSQTQVYNQPQH
NA	TRBJ2-4	TRBV27	ASSWDRAAPLQY
NA	TRBJ1-6	TRBV30	AWSRTGAINSPLH
NA	TRBJ2-3	TRBV5-1	ASSDPGLLSDTQY
NA	TRBJ1-5	TRBV4-1	ASRRTFQRGQPQH
NA	TRBJ1-2	TRBV18	ASSPTGINNYGYT
NA	TRBJ2-2	TRBV5-1	ASSLLAGFNTGELF
NA	TRBJ1-1	TRBV30	AWSLEGEAF
NA	TRBJ1-6	TRBV5-1	ASRRGLAYNSPLH
NA	TRBJ1-4	TRBV14	ASSQFKLSPNEKLF
NA	TRBJ2-3	TRBV5-1	ASSAFTGDTDTQY
NA	TRBJ2-5	TRBV11-1	ASSRREKETQY
NA	TRBJ1-1	TRBV6-5	ASSTGNTEAF
NA	TRBJ2-1	TRBV5-1	ASSLGLAGNNEQF
NA	TRBJ1-2	TRBV19	ASSLGGDYGYT
NA	TRBJ1-4	TRBV30	AWSTGQSREKLF